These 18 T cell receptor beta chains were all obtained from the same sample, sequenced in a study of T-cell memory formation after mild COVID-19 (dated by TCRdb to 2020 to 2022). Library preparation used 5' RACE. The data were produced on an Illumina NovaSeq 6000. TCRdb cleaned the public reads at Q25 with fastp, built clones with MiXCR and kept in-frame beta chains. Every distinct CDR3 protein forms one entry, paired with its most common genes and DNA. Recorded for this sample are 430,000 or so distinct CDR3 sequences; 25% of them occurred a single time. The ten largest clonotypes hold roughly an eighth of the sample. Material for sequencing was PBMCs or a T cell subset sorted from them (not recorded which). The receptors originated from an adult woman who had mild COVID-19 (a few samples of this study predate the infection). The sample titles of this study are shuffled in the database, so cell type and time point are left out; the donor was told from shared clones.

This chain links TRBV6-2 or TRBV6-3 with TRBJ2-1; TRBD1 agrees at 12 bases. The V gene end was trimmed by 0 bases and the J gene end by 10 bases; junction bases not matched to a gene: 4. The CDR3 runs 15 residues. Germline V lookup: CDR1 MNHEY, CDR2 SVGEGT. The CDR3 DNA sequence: TGTGCCAGCAGTTACTCGGGACAGGGGGCACGGGAGCAGTTCTTC. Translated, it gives CASSYSGQGAREQFF.

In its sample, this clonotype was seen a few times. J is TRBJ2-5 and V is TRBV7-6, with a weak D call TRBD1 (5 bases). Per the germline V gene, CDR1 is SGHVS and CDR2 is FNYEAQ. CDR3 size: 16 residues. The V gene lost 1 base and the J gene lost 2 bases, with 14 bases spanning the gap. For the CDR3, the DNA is TGTGCCAGCAGCTTAGGGCTCTTGGGGCATCAAGAGACCCAGTACTTC. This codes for CASSLGLLGHQETQYF. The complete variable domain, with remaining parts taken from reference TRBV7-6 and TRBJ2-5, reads GAGVSQSPRYKVTKRGQDVALRCDPISGHVSLYWYRQALGQGPEFLTYFNYEAQQDKSGLPNDRFSAERPEGSISTLTIQRTEQRDSAMYRCASSLGLLGHQETQYFGPGTRLLVL.

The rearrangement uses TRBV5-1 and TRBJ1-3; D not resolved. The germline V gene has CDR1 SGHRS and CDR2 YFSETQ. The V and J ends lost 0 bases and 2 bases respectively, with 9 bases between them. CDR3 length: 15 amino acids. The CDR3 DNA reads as TGCGCCAGCAGCTTGGCCGGAAGAGCTGGAAACACCATATATTTT. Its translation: CASSLAGRAGNTIYF.

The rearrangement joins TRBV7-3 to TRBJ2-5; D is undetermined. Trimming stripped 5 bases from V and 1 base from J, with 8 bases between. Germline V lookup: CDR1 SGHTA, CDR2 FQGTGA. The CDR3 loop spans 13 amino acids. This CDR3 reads CASSQLSQETQYF. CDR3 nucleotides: TGTGCCAGCAGCCAACTCTCCCAAGAGACCCAGTACTTC. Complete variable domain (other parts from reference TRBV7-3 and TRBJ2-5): GAGVSQTPSNKVTEKGKYVELRCDPISGHTALYWYRQSLGQGPEFLIYFQGTGAADDSGLPNDRFFAVRPEGSVSTLKIQRTERGDSAVYLCASSQLSQETQYFGPGTRLLVL.

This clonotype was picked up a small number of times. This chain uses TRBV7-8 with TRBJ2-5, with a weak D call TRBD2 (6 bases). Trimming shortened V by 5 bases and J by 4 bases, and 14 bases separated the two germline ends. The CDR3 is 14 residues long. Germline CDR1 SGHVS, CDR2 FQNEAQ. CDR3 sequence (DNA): TGTGCCAGCAGCGACCCGGGGGAGTCAGAGACCCAGTACTTC. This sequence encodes CASSDPGESETQYF.

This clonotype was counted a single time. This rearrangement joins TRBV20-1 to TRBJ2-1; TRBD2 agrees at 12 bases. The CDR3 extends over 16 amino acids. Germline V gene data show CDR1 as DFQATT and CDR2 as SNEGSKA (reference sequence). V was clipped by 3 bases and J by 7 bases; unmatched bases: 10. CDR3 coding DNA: TGCAGTGCTAGTGCCCCACCTAGCGGGAGGGGGAATGAGCAGTTCTTC. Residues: CSASAPPSGRGNEQFF.

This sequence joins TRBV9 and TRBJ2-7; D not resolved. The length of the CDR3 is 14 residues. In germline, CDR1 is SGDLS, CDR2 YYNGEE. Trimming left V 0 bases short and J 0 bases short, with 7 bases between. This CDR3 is CASSVVGSSYEQYF. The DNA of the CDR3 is TGTGCCAGCAGCGTAGTTGGTAGCTCCTACGAGCAGTACTTC.

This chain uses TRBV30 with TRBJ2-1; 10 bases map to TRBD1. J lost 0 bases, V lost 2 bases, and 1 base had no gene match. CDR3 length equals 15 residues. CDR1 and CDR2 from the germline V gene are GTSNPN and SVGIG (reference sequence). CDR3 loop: CAWSRDRGSYNEQFF. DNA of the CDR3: TGTGCCTGGAGTAGGGACAGGGGCTCCTACAATGAGCAGTTCTTC.

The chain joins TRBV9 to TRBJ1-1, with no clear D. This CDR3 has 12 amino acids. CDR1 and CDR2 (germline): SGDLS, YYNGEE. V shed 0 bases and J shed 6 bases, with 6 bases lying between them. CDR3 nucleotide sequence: TGTGCCAGCAGCGTAGCAAGAGCTGAAGCTTTCTTT. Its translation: CASSVARAEAFF.

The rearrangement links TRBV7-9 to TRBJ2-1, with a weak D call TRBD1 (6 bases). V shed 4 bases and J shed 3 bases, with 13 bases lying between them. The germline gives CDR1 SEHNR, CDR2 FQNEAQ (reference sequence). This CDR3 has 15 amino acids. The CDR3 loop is CASSSGQPNYNEQFF. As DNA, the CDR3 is TGTGCCAGCAGCTCTGGACAGCCGAACTACAATGAGCAGTTCTTC.

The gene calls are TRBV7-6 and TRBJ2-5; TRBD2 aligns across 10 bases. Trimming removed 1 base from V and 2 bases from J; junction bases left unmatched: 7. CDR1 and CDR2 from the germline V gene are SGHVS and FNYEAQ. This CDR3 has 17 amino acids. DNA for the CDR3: TGTGCCAGCAGCTTAGATCCTCTAGCGGGGGATCAAGAGACCCAGTACTTC. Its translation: CASSLDPLAGDQETQYF.

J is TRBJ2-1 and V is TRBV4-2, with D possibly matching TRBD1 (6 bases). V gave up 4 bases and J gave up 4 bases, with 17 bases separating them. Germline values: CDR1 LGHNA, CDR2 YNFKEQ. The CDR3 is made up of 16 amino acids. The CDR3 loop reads CASSPGPNGQYNEQFF. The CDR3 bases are TGTGCCAGCAGCCCCGGACCGAACGGACAGTACAATGAGCAGTTCTTC.

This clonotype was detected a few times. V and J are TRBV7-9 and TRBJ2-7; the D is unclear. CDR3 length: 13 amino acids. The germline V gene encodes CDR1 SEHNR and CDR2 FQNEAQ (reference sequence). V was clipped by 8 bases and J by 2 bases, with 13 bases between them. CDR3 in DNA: TGTGCCAGCCGCCCCAAGGCTACCTACGAGCAGTACTTC. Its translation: CASRPKATYEQYF.

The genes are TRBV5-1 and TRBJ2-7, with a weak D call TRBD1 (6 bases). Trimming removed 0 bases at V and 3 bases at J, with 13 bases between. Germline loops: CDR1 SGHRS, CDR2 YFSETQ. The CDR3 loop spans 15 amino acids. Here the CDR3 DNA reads TGCGCCAGCAGCTTGGTGGGACATGAACACTACGAGCAGTACTTC. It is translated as CASSLVGHEHYEQYF.

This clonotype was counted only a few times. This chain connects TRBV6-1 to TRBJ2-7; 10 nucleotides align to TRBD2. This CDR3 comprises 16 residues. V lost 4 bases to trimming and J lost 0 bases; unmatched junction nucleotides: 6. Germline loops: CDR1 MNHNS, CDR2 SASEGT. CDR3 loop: CASSGRLAGSSYEQYF. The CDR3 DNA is TGTGCCAGCAGTGGCCGACTAGCGGGTAGCTCCTACGAGCAGTACTTC.

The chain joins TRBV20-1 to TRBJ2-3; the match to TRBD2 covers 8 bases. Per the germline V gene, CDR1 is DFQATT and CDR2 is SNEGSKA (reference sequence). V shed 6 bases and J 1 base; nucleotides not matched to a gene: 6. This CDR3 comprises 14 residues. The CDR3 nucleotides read TGCAGTGCCCCTTGGCGGGAGGGCACAGATACGCAGTATTTT. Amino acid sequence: CSAPWREGTDTQYF.

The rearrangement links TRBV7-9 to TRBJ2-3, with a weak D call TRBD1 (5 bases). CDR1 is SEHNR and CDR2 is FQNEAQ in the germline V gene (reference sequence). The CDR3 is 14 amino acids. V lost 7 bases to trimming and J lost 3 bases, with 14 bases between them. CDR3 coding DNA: TGTGCCAGCACCCTCCAGGGCGCGACAGATACGCAGTATTTT. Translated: CASTLQGATDTQYF.

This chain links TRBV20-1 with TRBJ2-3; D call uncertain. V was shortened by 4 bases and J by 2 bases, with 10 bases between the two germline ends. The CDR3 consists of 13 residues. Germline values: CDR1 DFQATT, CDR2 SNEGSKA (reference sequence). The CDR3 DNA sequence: TGCAGTGCTATAGGGCGAAACACAGATACGCAGTATTTT. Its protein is CSAIGRNTDTQYF.